Listed below are T cell receptor beta chains from one sample, sequenced in a study of shared clonotypes between healthy human individuals. Profiling relied on immunoSEQ multiplex PCR, and the TCRdb table lists in-frame clones only, not all of them. The table records some 2 million clones, 95% of them present only once. Sequenced sample: naive CD4+ T cells sorted from blood. These receptor sequences come from a young man in good health. The CDR3 runs from the conserved cysteine through the conserved F or W. D genes are given only for firm matches. Clone size is given for some rows only: seen once, a few or many times, or a class if the clone is expanded.

D gene	J gene	CDR3 length	clone size	V gene	CDR3 protein	CDR3 DNA
-	TRBJ1-3	16	-	TRBV4-2	CASSLEAGVSGNTIYF	TGTGCCAGCAGCCTCGAAGCCGGGGTCTCTGGAAACACCATATATTTT
TRBD1	TRBJ1-1	14	-	TRBV19	CASSIQGAITEAFF	TGTGCCAGTAGTATACAGGGGGCGATTACTGAAGCTTTCTTT
TRBD1	TRBJ2-7	18	-	TRBV6-1	CASSEASRWDRSSYEQYF	TGTGCCAGCAGTGAAGCGAGTCGCTGGGACAGGTCTTCCTACGAGCAGTACTTC
-	TRBJ1-3	14	-	TRBV9	CASSGQSSGNTIYF	TGTGCCAGCAGCGGACAAAGCTCTGGAAACACCATATATTTT
-	TRBJ2-5	13	once	TRBV10-2	CASNDPYQETQYF	TGCGCCAGCAATGACCCGTACCAAGAGACCCAGTACTTC
-	TRBJ1-2	12	-	TRBV18	CASSPPEGGYTF	TGTGCCAGCTCACCCCCGGAGGGTGGCTACACCTTC
-	TRBJ2-4	13	-	TRBV30	CAWSLTGGNIQYF	TGTGCCTGGAGTCTGACAGGCGGAAACATTCAGTACTTC
TRBD2	TRBJ2-1	14	-	TRBV19	CASSIVAGYNEQFF	TGTGCCAGTAGTATCGTAGCGGGGTACAATGAGCAGTTCTTC
-	TRBJ2-7	14	once	TRBV19	CASSHQGLRDEQYF	TGTGCCAGTAGTCACCAGGGCCTCAGAGACGAGCAGTACTTC
-	TRBJ2-1	15	-	TRBV2	CASRSGTSSYNEQFF	TGTGCCAGCAGGTCCGGGACTTCCTCCTACAATGAGCAGTTCTTC
-	TRBJ1-2	10	once	TRBV6-1	CASSEFLPYF	TGTGCCAGCAGTGAATTTCTGCCTTACTTC
-	TRBJ2-7	15	-	TRBV10-1	CASSEGQGIAYEQYF	TGCGCCAGCAGTGAGGGGCAGGGGATAGCCTACGAGCAGTACTTC
TRBD1	TRBJ2-6	17	-	TRBV5-6	CASSRDRLSSGANVLTF	TGTGCCAGCAGCAGGGACAGGTTATCCTCTGGGGCCAACGTCCTGACTTTC
-	TRBJ2-3	16	-	TRBV7-2	CASSLGPSAITDTQYF	TGTGCCAGCAGCTTAGGTCCTAGCGCTATCACAGATACGCAGTATTTT
-	TRBJ2-7	15	-	TRBV18	CASSPRQGISYEQYF	TGTGCCAGCTCACCACGTCAGGGTATCTCCTACGAGCAGTACTTC
-	TRBJ1-1	13	-	TRBV6-1	CASKLTGFTEAFF	TGTGCCAGCAAACTCACAGGATTCACTGAAGCTTTCTTT
TRBD1	TRBJ2-7	15	once	TRBV4-3	CASSQGRDRAYEQYF	TGCGCCAGCAGCCAAGGGCGAGACAGGGCCTACGAGCAGTACTTC
-	TRBJ1-1	15	-	TRBV28	CASRGRGWEDTEAFF	TGTGCCAGCCGGGGAAGGGGGTGGGAGGACACTGAAGCTTTCTTT
TRBD2	TRBJ2-2	17	-	TRBV11-2	CASSRASGRANTGELFF	TGTGCCAGCAGCCGGGCTAGCGGGAGGGCCAACACCGGGGAGCTGTTTTTT
-	TRBJ2-2	14	once	TRBV2	CASSATPGIGELFF	TGTGCCAGCAGTGCGACCCCGGGCATCGGGGAGCTGTTTTTT
-	TRBJ2-3	14	-	TRBV6-6	CASSYVLGPDTQYF	TGTGCCAGCAGTTACGTCCTAGGACCAGATACGCAGTATTTT
-	TRBJ1-3	13	-	TRBV4-1	CASSQGTGNTIYF	TGCGCCAGCAGCCAGGGGACCGGAAACACCATATATTTT
-	TRBJ2-7	13	-	TRBV7-9	CASSPTGAYEQYF	TGTGCCAGCAGCCCCACCGGGGCCTACGAGCAGTACTTC
TRBD2	TRBJ2-3	16	-	TRBV28	CASSPARRGGGDTQYF	TGTGCCAGCAGTCCCGCCCGGCGGGGGGGCGGAGATACGCAGTATTTT
-	TRBJ1-6	16	-	TRBV2	CASSARTGSYNSPLHF	TGTGCCAGCAGTGCTAGGACGGGCTCCTATAATTCACCCCTCCACTTT
TRBD1	TRBJ1-5	15	-	TRBV10-3	CAISPGTGGGQPQHF	TGTGCCATCTCCCCGGGGACAGGGGGCGGTCAGCCCCAGCATTTT
TRBD2	TRBJ2-4	16	-	TRBV18	CASSPSEAGVGNIQYF	TGTGCCAGCTCGCCATCGGAAGCGGGAGTAGGAAACATTCAGTACTTC
TRBD2	TRBJ2-3	17	-	TRBV2	CASSDGSSGPRTDTQYF	TGTGCCAGCAGTGATGGGTCTAGCGGGCCACGCACAGATACGCAGTATTTT
TRBD1	TRBJ1-1	16	-	TRBV6-5	CASSYWFQGANTEAFF	TGTGCCAGCAGTTACTGGTTTCAGGGGGCGAACACTGAAGCTTTCTTT
TRBD1	TRBJ1-4	15	-	TRBV19	CASSETGGRDEKLFF	TGTGCCAGTAGTGAGACAGGGGGCAGGGATGAAAAACTGTTTTTT
-	TRBJ1-1	11	-	TRBV2	CASKDYTEAFF	TGTGCCAGCAAGGATTACACTGAAGCTTTCTTT
TRBD1	TRBJ1-3	14	-	TRBV6-5	CASMRGQGPGTIYF	TGTGCCAGCATGCGGGGACAGGGCCCTGGCACCATATATTTT
-	TRBJ1-1	13	-	TRBV5-6	CASWGSPGTEAFF	TGTGCCAGCTGGGGGTCACCCGGGACTGAAGCTTTCTTT
TRBD2	TRBJ2-7	16	-	TRBV7-8	CASSFLSLAGYYEQYF	TGTGCCAGCAGCTTCCTCTCACTAGCGGGGTACTACGAGCAGTACTTC
-	TRBJ1-5	16	-	TRBV7-9	CASSLASGAGNQPQHF	TGTGCCAGCAGCTTAGCGTCAGGGGCTGGCAATCAGCCCCAGCATTTT
-	TRBJ2-3	15	once	TRBV5-1	CASSLDGLSTDTQYF	TGCGCCAGCAGCTTGGACGGACTGTCCACAGATACGCAGTATTTT
TRBD1	TRBJ1-6	15	few	TRBV5-6	CASSLQGAFYSPLHF	TGTGCCAGCAGCTTGCAGGGGGCGTTTTATTCACCCCTCCACTTT
TRBD1	TRBJ1-6	15	-	TRBV5-1	CASSLLQGYNSPLHF	TGCGCCAGCAGCTTGTTACAGGGGTATAATTCACCCCTCCACTTT
-	TRBJ2-7	15	-	TRBV6-1	CASRSYRAWGREQYF	TGTGCCAGCAGGTCGTACAGGGCATGGGGGAGGGAGCAGTACTTC
TRBD1	TRBJ1-4	19	-	TRBV28	CASNPGTGWTIATNEKLFF	TGTGCCAGCAACCCCGGGACAGGGTGGACTATAGCAACTAATGAAAAACTGTTTTTT
-	TRBJ2-2	18	-	TRBV7-2	CASSRKPRWTQNTGELFF	TGTGCCAGCAGCCGGAAACCTCGCTGGACTCAGAACACCGGGGAGCTGTTTTTT
TRBD1	TRBJ1-4	15	-	TRBV9	CASSSDREANEKLFF	TGTGCCAGCAGCTCCGACAGGGAAGCTAATGAAAAACTGTTTTTT
-	TRBJ2-7	16	once	TRBV30	CAWNSAHLGGAYEQYF	TGTGCCTGGAACTCAGCTCATCTGGGCGGGGCCTACGAGCAGTACTTC
-	TRBJ2-7	11	-	TRBV29-1	CSVSRGYEQYF	TGCAGCGTTTCACGAGGGTACGAGCAGTACTTC
-	TRBJ2-3	15	-	TRBV5-1	CASSLDRHDGDTQYF	TGCGCCAGCAGCTTGGACAGACACGACGGGGATACGCAGTATTTT
-	TRBJ1-5	12	-	TRBV21-1	CASSKDFQPQHF	TGTGCCAGCAGCAAAGACTTTCAGCCCCAGCATTTT
TRBD1	TRBJ2-5	14	-	TRBV18	CASSPGTGTGTQYF	TGTGCCAGCTCACCAGGGACAGGGACCGGGACCCAGTACTTC
-	TRBJ1-2	14	once	TRBV15	CATSRANTESSYTF	TGTGCCACCAGCAGAGCAAATACCGAGTCAAGCTACACCTTC
-	TRBJ1-2	15	-	TRBV28	CASSLPKGDGVGYTF	TGTGCCAGCAGTTTACCGAAAGGGGACGGCGTGGGCTACACCTTC
-	TRBJ2-2	16	once	TRBV11-2	CASSFNPARNTGELFF	TGTGCCAGCAGCTTTAACCCGGCTAGAAACACCGGGGAGCTGTTTTTT
TRBD1	TRBJ2-7	13	once	TRBV11-1	CATQTGSSYEQYF	TGTGCCACCCAGACAGGGTCCTCCTACGAGCAGTACTTC
TRBD1	TRBJ1-5	16	-	TRBV10-2	CATTDTAGTDNQPQHF	TGCGCCACCACCGATACCGCCGGGACAGACAACCAGCCCCAGCATTTT
TRBD2	TRBJ2-7	15	-	TRBV5-1	CASSPGLAGVNEQYF	TGCGCCAGCAGCCCGGGACTAGCGGGAGTTAACGAGCAGTACTTC
TRBD2	TRBJ2-1	17	once	TRBV13	CASSFQREVRSYNEQFF	TGTGCCAGCAGCTTTCAGCGGGAGGTCCGCTCCTACAATGAGCAGTTCTTC